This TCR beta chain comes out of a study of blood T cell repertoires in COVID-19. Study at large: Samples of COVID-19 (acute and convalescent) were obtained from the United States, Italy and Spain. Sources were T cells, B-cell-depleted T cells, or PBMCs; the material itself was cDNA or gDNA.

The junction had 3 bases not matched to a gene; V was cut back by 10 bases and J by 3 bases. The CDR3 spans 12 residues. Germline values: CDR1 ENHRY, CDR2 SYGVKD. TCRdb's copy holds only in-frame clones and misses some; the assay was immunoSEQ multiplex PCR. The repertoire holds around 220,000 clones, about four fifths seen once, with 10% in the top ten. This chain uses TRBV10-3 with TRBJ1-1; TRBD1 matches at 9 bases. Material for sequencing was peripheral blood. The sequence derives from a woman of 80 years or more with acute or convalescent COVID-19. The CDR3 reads CATRTGDTEAFF. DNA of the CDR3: TGTGCCACCCGGACAGGGGACACTGAAGCTTTCTTT.